The sample holds a few counts of the clone carrying this TCR beta chain. This CDR3 has 14 amino acids. V was shortened by 3 bases and J by 3 bases, with 11 bases between the two germline ends. Then a second PCR, running about 6 to 12 cycles, was carried out with a sample-barcoded 5' primer and a J-beta primer mix. TCRdb reprocessed the 5' RACE reads with MiXCR, giving one entry per CDR3 protein. The table has 1.5 million to 2 million distinct CDR3 sequences, about 39% seen once. The data were taken from a study of blood T cells in healthy people across ages. This receptor was identified in a human donor in good health. Sequenced input: blood. The chain links TRBV12-3 or TRBV12-4 to TRBJ1-1, with D possibly being TRBD1 (6 bases). DNA of the CDR3: TGTGCCAGCAGTTTCGGGGGACATTACACTGAAGCTTTCTTT. Protein sequence: CASSFGGHYTEAFF.